This passage covers 9 T cell receptor beta chains from one sample sequenced in a study of blood T cell repertoires in COVID-19 (dated by TCRdb to 2018 to 2021). The library was generated by the immunoSEQ multiplex PCR assay. Held by TCRdb, this immuneACCESS table contains in-frame sequences only and omits some clones. Under half of the omission traces to an unresolved V gene where checked; the cause of the rest is unknown. The sample profile shows hundreds of thousands of clones; approximately 80% of them were found once. In total, the top ten clones hold nearly 7.5% of the sample. Material: PBMCs or T cells enriched from blood (not recorded which). These receptors were collected from a woman aged 40-49 years with acute COVID-19.

The rearrangement uses TRBV6-1 and TRBJ2-7; the match to TRBD1 covers 9 bases. Trimming cost V 3 bases and J 0 bases; bases outside gene matches: 15. Per germline, CDR1 MNHNS and CDR2 SASEGT. The CDR3 is made up of 19 amino acids. In nucleotides, the CDR3 is TGTGCCAGCAGTGATCAGGATGGGACAGGGTACCTTTACTCCTACGAGCAGTACTTC. As protein: CASSDQDGTGYLYSYEQYF.

This chain uses TRBV13 with TRBJ2-7; TRBD1 aligns across 8 bases. CDR1 and CDR2 from the germline V gene are PRHDT and FYEKMQ (reference sequence). V was pared by 3 bases and J by 3 bases, with 1 base of the junction left unmatched. The CDR3 covers 13 residues. CDR3 sequence reads: CASSLDRDYEQYF. The CDR3 region has the DNA TGTGCCAGCAGCTTGGACAGGGACTACGAGCAGTACTTC. Combining the CDR3 with reference TRBV13 and TRBJ2-7 gives the whole variable domain AAGVIQSPRHLIKEKRETATLKCYPIPRHDTVYWYQQGPGQDPQFLISFYEKMQSDKGSIPDRFSAQQFSDYHSELNMSSLELGDSALYFCASSLDRDYEQYFGPGTRLTVT.

This clone was detected only a few times. In nucleotides, the CDR3 is TGTGCCAGTAGGGCGGGACAGAAAAATGAAAAACTGTTTTTT. It is translated as CASRAGQKNEKLFF. This chain uses TRBV19 with TRBJ1-4; 7 nucleotides line up with TRBD1. The V and J ends lost 6 bases and 5 bases, in that order; junction bases with no gene match: 6. Germline values: CDR1 LNHDA, CDR2 SQIVND (reference sequence). The CDR3 is 14 amino acids. Filled out from reference TRBV19 and TRBJ1-4, the complete variable domain reads DGGITQSPKYLFRKEGQNVTLSCEQNLNHDAMYWYRQDPGQGLRLIYYSQIVNDFQKGDIAEGYSVSREKKESFPLTVTSAQKNPTAFYLCASRAGQKNEKLFFGSGTQLSVL.

In its sample, this clone was seen once. The CDR3 here is CASTYDRSNTEAFF. For the CDR3, the DNA is TGTGCCAGCACCTACGACAGATCGAACACTGAAGCTTTCTTT. The V gene is TRBV28, the J gene TRBJ1-1; perhaps TRBD1 as D (5 bases). The CDR3 length is 14 residues. Germline V gene data show CDR1 as MDHEN and CDR2 as SYDVKM. V was clipped by 7 bases and J by 1 base, with 13 bases between them.

The chain joins TRBV4-1 to TRBJ2-1; TRBD2 agrees at 10 bases. CDR1 MGHRA and CDR2 YSYEKL come from the germline V gene. The CDR3 has 15 amino acids. J was trimmed by 10 bases and V by 0 bases; bases with no gene match: 6. The CDR3 region has the DNA TGCGCCAGCAGCCAAGAGCAACTAGCGGGACTAGAGCAGTTCTTC. Its translation is CASSQEQLAGLEQFF.

The chain has TRBV10-3 and TRBJ1-1; D ambiguous. CDR1 is ENHRY and CDR2 is SYGVKD in the germline V gene. Trimming shortened V by 3 bases and J by 5 bases, and 16 bases separated the two germline ends. The CDR3 extends over 15 amino acids. The CDR3 DNA reads TGTGCCATCAGTGAAAAGATATCAACGGAGACTGAAGCTTTCTTT. Translated, it gives CAISEKISTETEAFF.

Only a few counts were recorded for this clone. Distinct nucleotide sequences in the sample also encode this CDR3. The CDR3 protein is CAWSVSANYGYTF. Written as DNA, the CDR3 is TGTGCCTGGAGTGTATCTGCGAACTATGGCTACACCTTC. This chain links TRBV30 with TRBJ1-2; D gene ambiguous. CDR1 is GTSNPN and CDR2 is SVGIG in the germline V gene (reference sequence). V was trimmed by 0 bases and J by 2 bases, leaving 7 bases between them. CDR3 length: 13 residues.

The chain employs TRBV5-1 and TRBJ2-6; 9 nucleotides agree with TRBD1. Per the germline V gene, CDR1 is SGHRS and CDR2 is YFSETQ. The CDR3 is 18 residues long. Trimming at V came to 5 bases and at J to 2 bases, leaving 11 bases not matched to a gene. This CDR3 is CASRPGDRAYAGANVLTF. DNA for the CDR3: TGCGCCAGCAGACCAGGGGACAGGGCGTACGCTGGGGCCAACGTCCTGACTTTC.

V is TRBV27 and J is TRBJ2-1, with 8 bases aligning to TRBD2. Germline V gene data show CDR1 as MNHEY and CDR2 as SMNVEV (reference sequence). This CDR3 region has 15 residues. V lost 2 bases and J lost 6; bases outside the gene matches: 6. CDR3 amino acids: CASSLEGTRANEQFF. Written as DNA, the CDR3 is TGTGCCAGCAGTTTAGAAGGGACTAGAGCCAATGAGCAGTTCTTC.